Given below is one T cell receptor beta chain in context. The antigen remains unidentified. The data belong to a study of cytomegalovirus exposure and HLA in healthy donors. Overall study context: An earlier analysis identified 100 million to 130 million unique TCR beta sequences in about 170 million T cells. General study findings and limits: According to an earlier analysis, most TCR beta V segments yielded productive rearrangements about 90% or about 30% of the time. As a later analysis showed, a missense DCLRE1C variant was linked to trimming of TCR beta V- and J-genes.

Germline CDR1 reads LNHDA; CDR2 reads SQIVND (reference sequence). V was cut by 3 bases and J by 5 bases, with 10 bases left in between. CDR3 length: 13 residues. Primers included in the PCR were 60 Vbeta and 13 Jbeta primers. Repertoires were generated with immunoSEQ multiplex PCR, while TCRdb's copy carries only in-frame clones and drops some. The sample contains approximately 150,000 clones, roughly 80% of which appear only once. The rearrangement uses TRBV19 and TRBJ1-1; perhaps TRBD1 as D (5 bases). Sequencing was done on a sample of PBMCs. This TCR came from a man aged 25 to 40 in good health and CMV-seronegative. The CDR3 DNA is TGTGCCAGTAGTATTGGGGCGCGGACTGAAGCTTTCTTT. Its protein is CASSIGARTEAFF.